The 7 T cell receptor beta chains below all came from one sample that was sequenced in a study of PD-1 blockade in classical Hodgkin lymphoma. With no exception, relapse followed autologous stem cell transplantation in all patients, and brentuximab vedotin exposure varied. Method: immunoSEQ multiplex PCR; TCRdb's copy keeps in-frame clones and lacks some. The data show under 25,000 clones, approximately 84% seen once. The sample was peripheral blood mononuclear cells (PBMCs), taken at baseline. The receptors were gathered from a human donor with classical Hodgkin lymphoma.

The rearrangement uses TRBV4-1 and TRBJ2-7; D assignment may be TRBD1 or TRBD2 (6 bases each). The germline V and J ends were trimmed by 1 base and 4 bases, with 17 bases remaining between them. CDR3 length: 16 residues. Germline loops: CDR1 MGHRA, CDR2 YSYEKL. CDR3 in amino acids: CASSQGYGGVEYEQYF. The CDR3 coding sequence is TGCGCCAGCAGCCAAGGGTACGGGGGCGTGGAATACGAGCAGTACTTC.

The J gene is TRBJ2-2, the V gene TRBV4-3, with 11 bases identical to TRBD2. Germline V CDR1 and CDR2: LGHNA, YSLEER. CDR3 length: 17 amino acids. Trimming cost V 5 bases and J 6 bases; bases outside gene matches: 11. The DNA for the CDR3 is TGCGCCAGCAGCGCTCATCTAGCGGGGGGTGGAGCCGGGGAGCTGTTTTTT. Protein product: CASSAHLAGGGAGELFF.

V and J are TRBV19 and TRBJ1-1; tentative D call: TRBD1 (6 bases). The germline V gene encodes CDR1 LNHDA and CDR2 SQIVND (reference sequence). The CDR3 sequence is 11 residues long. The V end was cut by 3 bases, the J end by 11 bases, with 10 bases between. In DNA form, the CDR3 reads TGTGCCAGTAGTATGGGACAAGGGGCTTTCTTT. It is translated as CASSMGQGAFF.

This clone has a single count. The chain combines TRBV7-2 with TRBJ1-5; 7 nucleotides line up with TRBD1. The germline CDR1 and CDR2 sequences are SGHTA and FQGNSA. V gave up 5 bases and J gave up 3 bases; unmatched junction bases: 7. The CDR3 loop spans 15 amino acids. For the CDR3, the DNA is TGTGCCAGCAGCCCTAACACAGGGGTCAATCAGCCCCAGCATTTT. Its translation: CASSPNTGVNQPQHF.

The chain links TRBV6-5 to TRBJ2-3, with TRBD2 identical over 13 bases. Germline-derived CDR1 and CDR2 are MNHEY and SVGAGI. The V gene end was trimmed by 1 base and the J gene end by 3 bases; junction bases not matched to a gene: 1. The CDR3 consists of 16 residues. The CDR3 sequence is CASSYLTSGGTDTQYF. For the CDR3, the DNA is TGTGCCAGCAGTTACTTGACTAGCGGGGGGACAGATACGCAGTATTTT.

This CDR3 reads CASSGRASGAQYF. CDR3 nucleotide sequence: TGTGCCAGCTCAGGGAGGGCTAGCGGGGCCCAGTACTTC. V is TRBV2 and J is TRBJ2-5, with 9 bases matching TRBD2. Germline-derived CDR1 and CDR2 are SNHLY and FYNNEI. CDR3 size: 13 residues. V lost 8 bases, J lost 9 bases, and 10 bases stayed unmatched.

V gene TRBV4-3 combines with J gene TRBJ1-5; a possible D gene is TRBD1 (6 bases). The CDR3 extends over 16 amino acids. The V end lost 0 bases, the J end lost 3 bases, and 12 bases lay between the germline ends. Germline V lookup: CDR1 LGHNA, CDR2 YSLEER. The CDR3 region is CASSQDFGGPNQPQHF. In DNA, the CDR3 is TGCGCCAGCAGCCAAGATTTTGGGGGCCCCAATCAGCCCCAGCATTTT.